The 21 T cell receptor beta chains below all came from one sample that was sequenced in a study of blood T cell repertoires in COVID-19. TCRdb's table, derived via immunoSEQ multiplex PCR, lists solely in-frame clones and lacks some. The table shows some 240,000 clones, with 80% to 90% occurring only once. Sequenced material: peripheral blood. The receptors here all came from a woman over 75 with COVID-19, enrolled during active disease.

The J gene is TRBJ2-5, the V gene TRBV9; D might be TRBD2 (6 bases). Trimming left V 5 bases short and J 5 bases short, with 19 bases between. CDR1 and CDR2 from the germline V gene are SGDLS and YYNGEE. This CDR3 is 15 amino acids long. The CDR3 DNA follows: TGTGCCAGCAGAGCTACTAGCAACCCTTGGGAGACCCAGTACTTC. Translated, it gives CASRATSNPWETQYF.

The genes are TRBV27 and TRBJ2-7, with 10 bases aligning to TRBD2. The J segment lost 3 bases and the V segment lost 8 bases, leaving 7 bases of the junction unmatched. Germline lookup yields CDR1 MNHEY and CDR2 SMNVEV (reference sequence). This CDR3 contains 14 residues. In DNA form, the CDR3 reads TGTGCCAGCCGGCGGACTAGCGGAAGCTACGAGCAGTACTTC. This codes for CASRRTSGSYEQYF.

The chain uses TRBV3-1 (or the pseudogene TRBV3-2) and TRBJ1-5; D is ambiguous. Germline loops: CDR1 LGHDT, CDR2 YNNKEL (reference sequence). Trimming pared 4 bases from V and 0 bases from J, leaving 7 bases between. CDR3 size: 14 residues. The CDR3 loop is CASSLGLSNQPQHF. As DNA, the CDR3 is TGTGCCAGCAGCCTAGGACTTAGCAATCAGCCCCAGCATTTT.

The chain has TRBV7-9 and TRBJ1-5, with TRBD1 identical over 7 bases. CDR3 length: 12 amino acids. CDR1 SEHNR and CDR2 FQNEAQ come from the germline V gene (reference sequence). V dropped 8 bases and J dropped 6; count of bases not matched to a gene: 4. CDR3: CASSQGFQPQHF. The CDR3 coding sequence is TGTGCCAGCTCACAGGGGTTTCAGCCCCAGCATTTT.

The V and J genes are TRBV3-1 (or the pseudogene TRBV3-2) and TRBJ2-7; the D is unclear. V was cut by 1 base and J by 6 bases, with 7 bases left in between. Germline V gene data show CDR1 as LGHDT and CDR2 as YNNKEL (reference sequence). CDR3 length: 12 amino acids. Here the CDR3 reads CASSQVESEQYF. CDR3 DNA: TGTGCCAGCAGCCAAGTGGAGTCCGAGCAGTACTTC.

This clone has more than one count but fewer than ten. This chain joins TRBV5-5 and TRBJ2-1; D not resolved. V was pared by 0 bases and J by 2 bases, with 6 bases between. Germline V lookup: CDR1 SGHKS, CDR2 YYEKEE (reference sequence). The length of the CDR3 is 14 residues. Here the CDR3 reads CASSLEAAYNEQFF. CDR3 DNA: TGTGCCAGCAGCTTGGAAGCTGCCTACAATGAGCAGTTCTTC. The variable domain in full, completed from reference TRBV5-5 and TRBJ2-1, reads DAGVTQSPTHLIKTRGQQVTLRCSPISGHKSVSWYQQVLGQGPQFIFQYYEKEERGRGNFPDRFSARQFPNYSSELNVNALLLGDSALYLCASSLEAAYNEQFFGPGTRLTVL.

This clone was counted between two and nine times. The rearrangement uses TRBV3-1 (or the pseudogene TRBV3-2) and TRBJ1-1, with 7 nucleotides matching TRBD1. Losses at the gene ends were 1 base for V and 14 bases for J; bases not matched to a gene: 7. Germline-derived CDR1 and CDR2 are LGHDT and YNNKEL (reference sequence). There are 12 residues in the CDR3. The chain's CDR3 is CASSQGDRERFF. CDR3 nucleotides: TGTGCCAGCAGCCAAGGCGACAGGGAGCGGTTCTTT.

The chain combines TRBV28 with TRBJ1-6, with 7 bases aligning to TRBD1. The CDR3 extends over 13 amino acids. V shed 6 bases, J shed 8 bases, and the junction held 4 bases outside the gene matches. Germline V gene lookup returns CDR1 MDHEN and CDR2 SYDVKM. The CDR3 is CASSPDRYSPLHF. In DNA, the CDR3 is TGTGCCAGCAGCCCGGACAGGTATTCACCCCTCCACTTT.

The chain carries TRBV3-1 (or the pseudogene TRBV3-2) and TRBJ2-7; 7 bases line up with TRBD1. Germline CDR1 is LGHDT and CDR2 is YNNKEL (reference sequence). This CDR3 region has 15 residues. Trimming cost V 0 bases and J 2 bases; bases outside gene matches: 4. As DNA, the CDR3 is TGTGCCAGCAGCCAAGAAAGGACAGGTACCTACGAGCAGTACTTC. It translates to CASSQERTGTYEQYF.

The chain uses TRBV5-4 and TRBJ2-5; D perhaps matches TRBD1 (6 bases). The ends were cut back, 1 base at V and 5 bases at J, with 12 bases in the middle. This CDR3 contains 14 residues. CDR1 and CDR2 (germline): SGHNT, YYREEE (reference sequence). CDR3: CASSLSRGGETQYF. DNA of the CDR3: TGTGCCAGCAGCTTGAGCAGGGGCGGGGAGACCCAGTACTTC. The full variable domain, completed using reference TRBV5-4 and TRBJ2-5, is ETGVTQSPTHLIKTRGQQVTLRCSSQSGHNTVSWYQQALGQGPQFIFQYYREEENGRGNFPPRFSGLQFPNYSSELNVNALELDDSALYLCASSLSRGGETQYFGPGTRLLVL.

J is TRBJ2-7 and V is TRBV11-2, with 9 bases that match TRBD1. This CDR3 is 15 amino acids long. J lost 5 bases, V lost 0 bases, and 5 bases had no gene match. CDR1 is SGHAT, CDR2 FQNNGV, per germline. The CDR3 nucleotides are TGTGCCAGCAGCTTAGATCAGGGACAGGGTAACGAGCAGTACTTC. It specifies CASSLDQGQGNEQYF.

This clone was seen once. The chain couples TRBV9 to TRBJ2-1; 9 bases agree with TRBD2. The CDR3 totals 16 residues. V dropped 0 bases and J dropped 6; count of bases not matched to a gene: 7. The germline V gene encodes CDR1 SGDLS and CDR2 YYNGEE. This CDR3 reads CASSVGGTSGSNEQFF. The DNA for the CDR3 is TGTGCCAGCAGCGTAGGAGGAACTAGCGGGTCCAATGAGCAGTTCTTC.

The rearrangement uses TRBV7-2 and TRBJ1-2; D remains unclear. The length of the CDR3 is 13 residues. The V gene lost 2 bases and the J gene lost 4 bases, with 8 bases spanning the gap. The germline V gene has CDR1 SGHTA and CDR2 FQGNSA. The CDR3 bases are TGTGCCAGCAGCTTATCAGTTACCTATGGCTACACCTTC. Its translation: CASSLSVTYGYTF.

The chain couples TRBV9 to TRBJ1-3, with 8 bases identical to TRBD1. The V gene's germline CDR1 is SGDLS and CDR2 YYNGEE. The CDR3 extends over 17 amino acids. V shed 4 bases, J shed 3 bases, and the junction held 12 bases outside the gene matches. DNA for the CDR3: TGTGCCAGCAGCTCGAGGGGCCAGGGGGCGCGTGGAAACACCATATATTTT. Its protein is CASSSRGQGARGNTIYF.

The J gene is TRBJ1-5, the V gene TRBV4-1, with 7 bases lining up with TRBD1. The J segment lost 4 bases and the V segment lost 11 bases, leaving 14 bases of the junction unmatched. The V gene's germline CDR1 is MGHRA and CDR2 YSYEKL. The CDR3 spans 15 residues. The CDR3 region is CASAGGDRGNQPQHF. CDR3 nucleotides: TGCGCCTCCGCGGGGGGGGACAGAGGTAATCAGCCCCAGCATTTT.

This clone was counted a few times. J is TRBJ1-6 and V is TRBV29-1; D remains unclear. Trimming took 1 base from V and 9 from J, leaving 19 bases between them. The germline V gene has CDR1 SQVTM and CDR2 ANQGSEA. The CDR3 covers 16 residues. CDR3 amino acids: CSVEVGRRRVGSPLHF. CDR3 DNA sequence: TGCAGCGTTGAAGTAGGAAGAAGGAGGGTTGGTTCACCCCTCCACTTT.

A single count supports this clone. The rearrangement uses TRBV5-1 and TRBJ2-3; 10 bases are shared with TRBD2. The CDR3 spans 16 residues. V trimming: 0 bases; J trimming: 3 bases; junction bases outside the gene matches: 4. Germline CDR1 and CDR2: SGHRS and YFSETQ. The CDR3, as DNA: TGCGCCAGCAGCTTGGGTTCTAGCGGGAGAACAGATACGCAGTATTTT. Translated, it gives CASSLGSSGRTDTQYF.

The chain links TRBV5-8 to TRBJ2-1; maybe TRBD1 (5 bases). Trimming took 0 bases from V and 4 from J, leaving 14 bases between them. The CDR3 covers 16 residues. Germline loops: CDR1 SGHTS, CDR2 YDEGEE. The CDR3 DNA reads TGTGCCAGCAGCTTGGCGGTCAGGGTCGGGTACAATGAGCAGTTCTTC. Its protein product is CASSLAVRVGYNEQFF.

The V call is TRBV4-2, the J call TRBJ2-7; 10 bases are shared with TRBD2. Germline V gives CDR1 LGHNA, CDR2 YNFKEQ. The junction had 8 bases not matched to a gene; V was cut back by 4 bases and J by 2 bases. CDR3 length: 16 amino acids. CDR3 region: CASSLSSSGGAYEQYF. The CDR3 DNA reads as TGTGCCAGCAGCCTCTCTTCCAGCGGGGGGGCCTACGAGCAGTACTTC.

The chain recombines TRBV11-2 with TRBJ1-4, with 9 bases identical to TRBD1. Germline V CDR1 and CDR2: SGHAT, FQNNGV. CDR3 length equals 14 residues. V was pared by 4 bases and J by 13 bases, with 10 bases of the junction left unmatched. This chain's CDR3 is CASSSTGDRERLFF. The CDR3 DNA is TGTGCCAGCAGCTCCACGGGGGACAGGGAACGACTGTTTTTT.

This clone appeared once. The junction departs from germline at one end; a sequencing error may be responsible. The chain uses TRBV5-1 and TRBJ2-2; tentatively, D is TRBD2 (7 bases). This CDR3 contains 15 residues. Germline assignment: CDR1 SGHRS and CDR2 YFSETQ. Here the CDR3 DNA reads TGCGCCAGCAGGTTGGGGGGGCCCTACACCGGGGAGCTGTTTTTT. This gives the protein CASRLGGPYTGELFF.